Reported below is one T cell receptor beta chain. The target antigen is unknown. The record originates from a study of CD8 T cells in Susac syndrome. Roughly 0.45 to 1 ug RNA was reverse transcribed with random hexamers. The method of amplification for TCR beta CDR3 was immunoSEQ multiplex PCR, covering 54 Vbeta and 13 Jbeta. TCRdb independently ran MiXCR on the immunoSEQ multiplex PCR reads; one entry per CDR3 protein. Of roughly 300,000 distinct CDR3 sequences listed, around 84% are singletons. In germline, CDR1 is LNHDA, CDR2 SQIVND (reference sequence). The CDR3 spans 11 residues. The V end lost 8 bases, the J end lost 5 bases, and 7 bases lay between the germline ends. Points from the study as a whole: An acknowledgment was made by the study that its TCR sequencing and HLA analysis involved relatively few individuals.

Peripheral blood CD8+ and CD4+ T cells were profiled by TCR beta sequencing. The chain uses TRBV19 and TRBJ1-5, with D possibly TRBD1 on 5 matching bases. This receptor was obtained from a human donor with multiple sclerosis. The sample taken for sequencing was CD8+ T cells from PBMCs. The CDR3 coding sequence is TGTGCCAGTCAAGGGGATCAGCCCCAGCATTTT. This translates into CASQGDQPQHF.